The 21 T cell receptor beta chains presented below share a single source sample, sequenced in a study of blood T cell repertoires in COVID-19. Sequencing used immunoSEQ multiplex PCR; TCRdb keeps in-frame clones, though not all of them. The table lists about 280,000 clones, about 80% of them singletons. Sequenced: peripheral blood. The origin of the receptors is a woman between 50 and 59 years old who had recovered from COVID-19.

CDR3 nucleotides: TGTGCCAGCAGTCTCTTAATATACAATGAGCAGTTCTTC. The encoded protein is CASSLLIYNEQFF. The chain recombines TRBV12-3 or TRBV12-4 with TRBJ2-1; D is ambiguous. The CDR3 contains 13 residues. V dropped 5 bases and J dropped 4 bases, with 9 bases sitting between them.

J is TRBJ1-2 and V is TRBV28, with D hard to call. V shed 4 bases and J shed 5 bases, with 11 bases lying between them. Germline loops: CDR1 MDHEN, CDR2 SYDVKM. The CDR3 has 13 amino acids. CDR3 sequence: CASSSLTEYGYTF. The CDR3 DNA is TGTGCCAGCAGTTCCCTGACGGAGTATGGCTACACCTTC.

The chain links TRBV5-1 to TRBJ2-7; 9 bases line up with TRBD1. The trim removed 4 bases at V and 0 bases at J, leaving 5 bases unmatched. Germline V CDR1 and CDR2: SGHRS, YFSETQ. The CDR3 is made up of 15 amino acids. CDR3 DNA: TGCGCCAGCAGCGGTATGACAGGGGGCTCCTACGAGCAGTACTTC. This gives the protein CASSGMTGGSYEQYF.

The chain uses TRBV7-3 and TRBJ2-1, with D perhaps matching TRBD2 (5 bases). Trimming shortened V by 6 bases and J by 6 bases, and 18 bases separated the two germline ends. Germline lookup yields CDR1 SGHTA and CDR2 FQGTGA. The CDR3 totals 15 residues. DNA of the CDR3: TGTGCCAGCAGGGACCCGGGATTCCGATCCAATGAGCAGTTCTTC. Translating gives CASRDPGFRSNEQFF. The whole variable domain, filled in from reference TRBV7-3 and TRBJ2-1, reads GAGVSQTPSNKVTEKGKYVELRCDPISGHTALYWYRQSLGQGPEFLIYFQGTGAADDSGLPNDRFFAVRPEGSVSTLKIQRTERGDSAVYLCASRDPGFRSNEQFFGPGTRLTVL.

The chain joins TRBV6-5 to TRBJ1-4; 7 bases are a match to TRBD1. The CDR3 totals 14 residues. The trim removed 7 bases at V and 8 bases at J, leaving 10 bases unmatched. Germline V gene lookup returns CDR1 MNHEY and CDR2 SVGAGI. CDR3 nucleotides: TGTGCCAGCAAGGAGGGGGCGCTACGGGAAAAACTGTTTTTT. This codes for CASKEGALREKLFF.

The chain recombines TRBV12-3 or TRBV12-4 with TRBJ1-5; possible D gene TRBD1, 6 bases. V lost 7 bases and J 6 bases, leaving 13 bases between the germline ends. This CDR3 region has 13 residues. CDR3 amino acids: CASTPGVGQPQHF. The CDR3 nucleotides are TGTGCCAGCACCCCAGGGGTAGGTCAGCCCCAGCATTTT.

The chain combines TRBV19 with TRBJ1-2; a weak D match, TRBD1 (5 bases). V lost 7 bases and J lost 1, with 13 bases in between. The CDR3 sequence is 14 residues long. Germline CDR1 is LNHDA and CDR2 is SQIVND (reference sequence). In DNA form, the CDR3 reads TGTGCCAGTACCGATCCAGGGATTAACTATGGCTACACCTTC. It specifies CASTDPGINYGYTF. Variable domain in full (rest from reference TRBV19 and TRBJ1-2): DGGITQSPKYLFRKEGQNVTLSCEQNLNHDAMYWYRQDPGQGLRLIYYSQIVNDFQKGDIAEGYSVSREKKESFPLTVTSAQKNPTAFYLCASTDPGINYGYTFGSGTRLTVV.

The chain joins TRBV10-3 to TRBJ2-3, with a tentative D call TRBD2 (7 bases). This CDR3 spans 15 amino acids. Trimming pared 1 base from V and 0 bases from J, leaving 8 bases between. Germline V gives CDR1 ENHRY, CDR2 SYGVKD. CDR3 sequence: CAISEWGGSTDTQYF. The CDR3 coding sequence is TGTGCCATCAGTGAGTGGGGGGGCAGCACAGATACGCAGTATTTT.

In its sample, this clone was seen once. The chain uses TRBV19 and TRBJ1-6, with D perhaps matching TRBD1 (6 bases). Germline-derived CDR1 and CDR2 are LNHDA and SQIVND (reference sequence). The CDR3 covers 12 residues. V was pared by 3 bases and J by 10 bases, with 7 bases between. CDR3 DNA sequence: TGTGCCAGTAGTATGACAGGCTCACCCCTCCACTTT. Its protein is CASSMTGSPLHF.

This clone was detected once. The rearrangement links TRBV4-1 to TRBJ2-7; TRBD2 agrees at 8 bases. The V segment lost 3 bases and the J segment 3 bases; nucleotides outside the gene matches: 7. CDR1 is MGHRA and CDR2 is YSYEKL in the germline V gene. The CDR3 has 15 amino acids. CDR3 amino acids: CASSHSGGGNYEQYF. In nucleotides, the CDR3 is TGCGCCAGCAGCCATTCGGGGGGGGGAAACTACGAGCAGTACTTC.

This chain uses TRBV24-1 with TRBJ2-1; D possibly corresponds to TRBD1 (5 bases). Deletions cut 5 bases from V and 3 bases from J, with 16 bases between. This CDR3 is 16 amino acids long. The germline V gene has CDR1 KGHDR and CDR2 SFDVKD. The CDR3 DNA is TGTGCCACCAGTGCCCAGGGCCAGGGCCTCTACAATGAGCAGTTCTTC. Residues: CATSAQGQGLYNEQFF.

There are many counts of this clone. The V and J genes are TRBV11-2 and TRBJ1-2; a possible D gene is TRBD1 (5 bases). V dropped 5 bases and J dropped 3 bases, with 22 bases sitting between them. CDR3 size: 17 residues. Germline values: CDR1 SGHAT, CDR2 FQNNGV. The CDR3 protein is CASSTHPAGSGHYGYTF. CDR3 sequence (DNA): TGTGCCAGCAGCACCCACCCGGCGGGATCGGGGCACTATGGCTACACCTTC. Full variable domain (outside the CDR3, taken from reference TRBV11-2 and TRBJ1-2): EAGVAQSPRYKIIEKRQSVAFWCNPISGHATLYWYQQILGQGPKLLIQFQNNGVVDDSQLPKDRFSAERLKGVDSTLKIQPAKLEDSAVYLCASSTHPAGSGHYGYTFGSGTRLTVV.

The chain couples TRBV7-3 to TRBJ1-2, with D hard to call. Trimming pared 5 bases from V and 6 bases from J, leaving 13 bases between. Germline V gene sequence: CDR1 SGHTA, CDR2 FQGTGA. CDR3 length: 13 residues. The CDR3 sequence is CASSLRQLDGYTF. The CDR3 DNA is TGTGCCAGCAGCCTGCGACAACTAGATGGCTACACCTTC.

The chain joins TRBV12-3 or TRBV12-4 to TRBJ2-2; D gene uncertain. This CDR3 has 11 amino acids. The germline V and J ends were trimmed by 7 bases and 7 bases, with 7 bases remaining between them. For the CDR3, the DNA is TGTGCCAGCACCCAGATCGGGGAGCTGTTTTTT. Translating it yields CASTQIGELFF.

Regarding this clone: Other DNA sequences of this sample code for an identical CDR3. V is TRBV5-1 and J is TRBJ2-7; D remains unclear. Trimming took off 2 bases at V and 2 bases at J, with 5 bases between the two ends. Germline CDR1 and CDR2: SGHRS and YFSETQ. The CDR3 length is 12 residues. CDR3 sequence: CASSLGAYEQYF. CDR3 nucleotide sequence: TGCGCCAGCAGCTTAGGAGCCTACGAGCAGTACTTC.

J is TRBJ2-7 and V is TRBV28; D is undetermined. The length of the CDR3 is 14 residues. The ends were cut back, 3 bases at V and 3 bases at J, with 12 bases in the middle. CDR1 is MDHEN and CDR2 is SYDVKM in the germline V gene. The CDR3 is CASSFGHGGYEQYF. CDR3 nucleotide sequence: TGTGCCAGCAGTTTCGGCCACGGCGGCTACGAGCAGTACTTC.

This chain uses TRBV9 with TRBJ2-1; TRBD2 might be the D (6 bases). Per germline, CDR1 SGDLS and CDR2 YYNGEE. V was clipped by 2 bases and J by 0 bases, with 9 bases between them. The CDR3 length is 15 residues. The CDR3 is CASSVGRISYNEQFF. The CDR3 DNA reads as TGTGCCAGCAGCGTCGGGAGAATCTCCTACAATGAGCAGTTCTTC.

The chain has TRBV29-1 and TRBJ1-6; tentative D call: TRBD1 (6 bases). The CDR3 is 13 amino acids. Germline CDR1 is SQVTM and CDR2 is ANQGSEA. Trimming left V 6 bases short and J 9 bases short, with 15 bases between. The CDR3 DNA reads TGCAGCGTCACAGGGAATGAGGGTTCACCCCTCCACTTT. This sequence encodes CSVTGNEGSPLHF.

CDR3 nucleotide sequence: TGTGCCAGCAGCAAAGATAGGCCGCTCGGGGGAACCGGGGAGCTGTTTTTT. It specifies CASSKDRPLGGTGELFF. This chain uses TRBV21-1 with TRBJ2-2; the table's TRBD2 call for D was not verified on the DNA. TRBV21-1 is marked as a pseudogene. CDR3 size: 17 residues.

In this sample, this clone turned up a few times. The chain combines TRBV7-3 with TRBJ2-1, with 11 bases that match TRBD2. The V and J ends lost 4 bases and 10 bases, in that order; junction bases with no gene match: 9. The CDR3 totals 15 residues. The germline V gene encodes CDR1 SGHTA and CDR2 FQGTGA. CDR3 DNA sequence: TGTGCCAGCAGCTCTGGACTAGCGGGCGGTCTGGAGCAGTTCTTC. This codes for CASSSGLAGGLEQFF.

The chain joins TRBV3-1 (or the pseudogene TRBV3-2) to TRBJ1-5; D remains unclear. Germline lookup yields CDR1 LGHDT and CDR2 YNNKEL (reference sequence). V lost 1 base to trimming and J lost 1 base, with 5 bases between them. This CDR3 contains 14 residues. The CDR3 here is CASSQGLSNQPQHF. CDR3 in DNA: TGTGCCAGCAGCCAAGGACTGAGCAATCAGCCCCAGCATTTT.